These 13 T cell receptor beta chains came from one sample sequenced in a study of control samples from healthy donors and cancer patients. TCRdb keeps only in-frame clones here, not all; method: immunoSEQ multiplex PCR. The profile shows about 120,000 clones, 75% to 95% of them singletons. The sequenced material came from blood. Receptors were obtained from a man in his forties in good health.

The V and J genes are TRBV13 and TRBJ2-5; 10 positions agree with TRBD2. Germline CDR1 reads PRHDT; CDR2 reads FYEKMQ (reference sequence). The CDR3 is 15 residues long. J gave up 3 bases and V 2 bases, and 3 bases lay outside the gene matches. The CDR3 here is CASSLSLAGEETQYF. In nucleotides, the CDR3 is TGTGCCAGCAGCTTAAGTCTAGCGGGGGAAGAGACCCAGTACTTC.

Here the CDR3 reads CASSQDTPSPLHF. CDR3 nucleotide sequence: TGTGCCAGCAGCCAAGATACCCCGTCACCCCTCCACTTT. The rearrangement links TRBV14 to TRBJ1-6; D is ambiguous. Trimming stripped 0 bases from V and 10 bases from J, with 7 bases between. Germline lookup yields CDR1 SGHDN and CDR2 FVKESK. The CDR3 has 13 residues. Supplemented by reference TRBV14 and TRBJ1-6, the full variable domain reads EAGVTQFPSHSVIEKGQTVTLRCDPISGHDNLYWYRRVMGKEIKFLLHFVKESKQDESGMPNNRFLAERTGGTYSTLKVQPAELEDSGVYFCASSQDTPSPLHFGNGTRLTVT.

The rearrangement joins TRBV4-1 to TRBJ2-5; 9 nucleotides line up with TRBD2. The V segment lost 4 bases and the J segment 4 bases; nucleotides outside the gene matches: 7. This CDR3 spans 15 amino acids. In germline, CDR1 is MGHRA, CDR2 YSYEKL. CDR3 DNA: TGCGCCAGCAGCCTAGGTGTAGCGGGGGTAGAGACCCAGTACTTC. This sequence encodes CASSLGVAGVETQYF.

The CDR3 loop reads CASSGTGGALNNSPLHF. CDR3 in DNA: TGTGCCAGCAGTGGTACAGGGGGCGCGTTAAATAATTCACCCCTCCACTTT. The chain links TRBV6-1 to TRBJ1-6; TRBD1 aligns across 9 bases. The CDR3 totals 17 residues. The germline V gene encodes CDR1 MNHNS and CDR2 SASEGT. Trimming at V came to 4 bases and at J to 5 bases, leaving 9 bases not matched to a gene.

The chain links TRBV7-2 to TRBJ2-7, with D perhaps TRBD1 (5 bases). CDR3 length: 14 residues. The V end was cut by 0 bases, the J end by 2 bases, with 8 bases between. Germline V gives CDR1 SGHTA, CDR2 FQGNSA. CDR3 amino acids: CASSLAGLTYEQYF. The CDR3 nucleotides are TGTGCCAGCAGCTTAGCGGGGCTAACCTACGAGCAGTACTTC.

The chain couples TRBV7-8 to TRBJ2-2; 12 bases line up with TRBD2. Per germline, CDR1 SGHVS and CDR2 FQNEAQ. The CDR3 runs to 18 residues. The V and J ends lost 5 bases and 0 bases, in that order; junction bases with no gene match: 7. CDR3 in amino acids: CASSRPPSGGANTGELFF. The CDR3 bases are TGTGCCAGCAGCCGCCCGCCTAGCGGGGGGGCGAACACCGGGGAGCTGTTTTTT.

The CDR3 reads CASSQGSGSGNTIYF. The CDR3 bases are TGTGCCAGCAGCCAAGGGTCCGGGAGTGGAAACACCATATATTTT. This chain connects TRBV3-1 (or the pseudogene TRBV3-2) to TRBJ1-3, with D unresolved. The CDR3 extends over 15 amino acids. Trimming cost V 1 base and J 3 bases, with 10 bases left between them. Germline V CDR1 and CDR2: LGHDT, YNNKEL (reference sequence).

The CDR3 loop reads CASSLVPGAGYTF. The CDR3 nucleotides read TGTGCCAGCAGCTTAGTGCCCGGCGCTGGCTACACCTTC. The chain uses TRBV7-8 and TRBJ1-2; D is unclear. Trimming cost V 1 base and J 7 bases, with 10 bases left between them. CDR3 length equals 13 residues. Germline CDR1 SGHVS, CDR2 FQNEAQ.

V gene TRBV10-3 combines with J gene TRBJ1-1; D is unresolved. V lost 4 bases and J lost 7, with 10 bases in between. The CDR3 contains 12 residues. Germline V lookup: CDR1 ENHRY, CDR2 SYGVKD. The CDR3 spells CAISAGDFEAFF. The CDR3, as DNA: TGTGCCATCAGTGCCGGGGATTTTGAAGCTTTCTTT.

This chain uses TRBV28 with TRBJ1-3; D possibly corresponds to TRBD1 (5 bases). CDR3 length equals 14 residues. Germline values: CDR1 MDHEN, CDR2 SYDVKM. The ends were cut back, 3 bases at V and 4 bases at J, with 10 bases in the middle. In DNA, the CDR3 is TGTGCCAGCAGTTTCCGGGGCGCGGGAAACACCATATATTTT. This translates into CASSFRGAGNTIYF.

V usage is TRBV2 and J usage is TRBJ1-4; maybe TRBD1 (5 bases). This CDR3 has 14 amino acids. The germline V and J ends were trimmed by 9 bases and 8 bases, with 19 bases remaining between them. The V gene's germline CDR1 is SNHLY and CDR2 FYNNEI. CDR3 residues: CARSGGGNEEKLFF. The CDR3 DNA reads TGTGCCAGGAGCGGCGGGGGTAATGAAGAAAAACTGTTTTTT.

This rearrangement joins TRBV11-3 to TRBJ1-1; D perhaps matches TRBD1 (5 bases). Germline V CDR1 and CDR2: SGHNT, YENEEA. V was pared by 3 bases and J by 3 bases, with 8 bases between. The CDR3 has 13 residues. DNA for the CDR3: TGTGCCAGCAGCTTGGGGACGTACACTGAAGCTTTCTTT. Translating it yields CASSLGTYTEAFF.

This clone was observed once. The chain links TRBV9 to TRBJ2-3; 9 bases match TRBD2. This CDR3 region has 19 residues. Germline assignment: CDR1 SGDLS and CDR2 YYNGEE. V gave up 0 bases and J gave up 0 bases; unmatched junction bases: 11. CDR3 protein: CASSVVGTGAGGSTDTQYF. The DNA of the CDR3 is TGTGCCAGCAGCGTAGTCGGTACGGGTGCGGGGGGGAGCACAGATACGCAGTATTTT.